A selection of T cell receptor beta chains follows, all from one sample in a study of T cells in Graves' hyperthyroidism and ophthalmopathy. One entry per CDR3 protein, called by TCRdb with MiXCR from the multiplex PCR reads. Of around 540,000 distinct CDR3 sequences in the sample, 15% to 20% are singletons; the top ten hold 25% to 35%. Material for sequencing was blood. The receptors were gathered from a woman in her thirties with Graves' ophthalmopathy. CDR3s include the opening cysteine and the closing phenylalanine or tryptophan. D genes are given only for firm matches. Clone sizes are given selectively: once, few, many, or a class where the clone is expanded.

>few|TRBJ2-1|NA|TRBV20-1
TGCAGTGCCGAAGTAGCGGCAGCCCCCTACAATGAGCAGTTCTTC
CSAEVAAAPYNEQFF
>few|TRBJ1-1|NA|TRBV10-1
TGCGCCAGGACAGGTTTAATGAACACTGAAGCTTTCTTT
CARTGLMNTEAFF
>NA|TRBJ1-2|TRBD1|TRBV9
TGTGCCAGCAGCTTCCAGACAGGGGGCTTGGATGGCTACACCTTC
CASSFQTGGLDGYTF
>few|TRBJ2-1|NA|TRBV20-1
TGCAGTGCTAGGTCGAACTACAATGAGCAGTTCTTC
CSARSNYNEQFF
>NA|TRBJ2-7|TRBD2|TRBV6-1
TGTGCCAGCAACCCTGGTAGCGGGGGCTCCTACGAGCAGTACTTC
CASNPGSGGSYEQYF
>many|TRBJ2-1|TRBD2|TRBV20-1
TGCAGTGCTCCGGGACTAGCGGGAGTTCATGAGCAGTTCTTC
CSAPGLAGVHEQFF
>many|TRBJ1-1|NA|TRBV28
TGTGCCAGCAGTTTAGGGAGGGGGTGGGACACTGAAGCTTTCTTT
CASSLGRGWDTEAFF
>many|TRBJ2-7|NA|TRBV28
TGTGCCAGCAGTTTGCTATCCCCAACCTACGAGCAGTACTTC
CASSLLSPTYEQYF
>NA|TRBJ2-7|NA|TRBV19
TGTGCCAGTAGTCCCGAACCCGGGACGGCCTACGAGCAGTACTTC
CASSPEPGTAYEQYF
>few|TRBJ2-2|NA|TRBV5-1
TGCGCCAGCAGCTTGGTATCTGCGAGCCCCGGGGAGCTGTTTTTT
CASSLVSASPGELFF
>many|TRBJ1-2|NA|TRBV20-1
TGCAGTGCTACTCTTACCGGGATGTACACCTTC
CSATLTGMYTF
>NA|TRBJ1-1|NA|TRBV4-1
TGCGCCAGCAGCCAAGAGGAAATAGGTAGGACTGAAGCTTTCTTT
CASSQEEIGRTEAFF
>NA|TRBJ1-3|NA|TRBV9
TGTGCCAGCAAACCGACAGACTCTGGAAACACCATATATTTT
CASKPTDSGNTIYF
>few|TRBJ2-2|NA|TRBV12-3/TRBV12-4
TGTGCCAGCACCGCGAAATGGGAGCTGTTTTTT
CASTAKWELFF
>many|TRBJ1-4|NA|TRBV12-3/TRBV12-4
TGTGCCAGCAGCTTTCTAACTAATGAAAAACTGTTTTTT
CASSFLTNEKLFF
>few|TRBJ2-2|NA|TRBV4-3
TGCGCCAGCAGCCAAGAGGATCTAGGAGGTACCGGGGAGCTGTTTTTT
CASSQEDLGGTGELFF
>many|TRBJ1-1|NA|TRBV20-1
TGCAGTGCTAGACCGAACACTGAAGCTTTCTTT
CSARPNTEAFF
>NA|TRBJ1-1|NA|TRBV6-1
TGTGCCAGCAGTACACAGGCGGGGATTGGCACTGAAGCTTTCTTT
CASSTQAGIGTEAFF
>many|TRBJ2-2|NA|TRBV3-1
TGTGCCACCAACAGGGTGAACACCGGGGAGCTGTTTTTT
CATNRVNTGELFF
>many|TRBJ1-1|TRBD1|TRBV2
TGTGCCAGCAGTAAAGGACAGGGTAAGGCTGAAGCTTTCTTT
CASSKGQGKAEAFF
>many|TRBJ1-2|TRBD1|TRBV27
TGTGCCAGCAGTTTATCCTCCTCAGGGACAGGGGTTCCCTATGGCTACACCTTC
CASSLSSSGTGVPYGYTF
>NA|TRBJ2-7|TRBD1|TRBV7-3
TGTGCCAGCAGCTCTGGGACAGGAGCCCTTAAGCAGTACTTC
CASSSGTGALKQYF
>many|TRBJ2-7|NA|TRBV30
TGTGCCTGGAGTTCGGGTGAGCAGTACTTC
CAWSSGEQYF
>many|TRBJ1-1|NA|TRBV2
TGTGCCAGCGGAAGACAGGTCCTACAGACTGAAGCTTTCTTT
CASGRQVLQTEAFF
>few|TRBJ2-1|NA|TRBV7-3
TGTGCCAGCAGCTTCACGGGAGTCGACAATGAGCAGTTCTTC
CASSFTGVDNEQFF
>NA|TRBJ2-5|TRBD1|TRBV2
TGTGCCAGCAGTGAATGGGGACAGGGGGTAGAGACCCAGTACTTC
CASSEWGQGVETQYF
>many|TRBJ2-1|TRBD2|TRBV20-1
TGCAGTGGAGGACTAGCGGGGCGCCATAATGAGCAGTTCTTC
CSGGLAGRHNEQFF
>NA|TRBJ2-5|NA|TRBV4-3
TGCGCCAGCAGCCAAGATCTTGGACTGAGTCGGGCCCAGTACTTC
CASSQDLGLSRAQYF
>few|TRBJ2-7|NA|TRBV4-1
TGCGCCAGCAGCCCCCGGACTCTGACCTACGAGCAGTACTTC
CASSPRTLTYEQYF
>NA|TRBJ2-7|NA|TRBV5-1
TGCGCCAGCAGCTTCTTGCCAGGGAGGTACGAGCAGTACTTC
CASSFLPGRYEQYF
>NA|TRBJ2-2|NA|TRBV28
TGTGCCAGCACTCCCCTCTCGGGGTATGACCGCTGGACCGGGGAGCTGTTTTTT
CASTPLSGYDRWTGELFF
>many|TRBJ2-7|NA|TRBV5-5
TGTGCCAGCAGCTTGGAGTTCCAGTGGAACTCCTACGAGCAGTACTTC
CASSLEFQWNSYEQYF
>NA|TRBJ2-7|TRBD1|TRBV9
TGTGCCAGCAGCTCTGGACAGGGGGCAAGGGAGCAGTACTTC
CASSSGQGAREQYF
>NA|TRBJ2-1|TRBD2|TRBV30
TGTGCCTGGAGTGTAGCGGGAGGCCTATACAATGAGCAGTTCTTC
CAWSVAGGLYNEQFF
>many|TRBJ2-3|NA|TRBV4-1
TGCGCCAGCAGCCCCAAACAGTCCACAGATACGCAGTATTTT
CASSPKQSTDTQYF